Shown below are 9 T cell receptor beta chains from a single sample sequenced in a study of cytomegalovirus exposure and HLA in healthy donors. PCR primers comprised 60 Vbeta and 13 Jbeta primers. Here immunoSEQ multiplex PCR was the method, and the copy in TCRdb shows in-frame clones only, minus some. The sample lists under 90,000 clones, about 67% occurring once. Sequencing used PBMCs. Every receptor here comes from a middle-aged man in good health and CMV-seropositive.

The sample holds a few counts of this clone. V is TRBV19 and J is TRBJ1-2; maybe TRBD1 (5 bases). CDR1 is LNHDA and CDR2 is SQIVND in the germline V gene (reference sequence). The CDR3 sequence is 13 residues long. Deletions cut 1 base from V and 7 bases from J, with 10 bases between. The CDR3 DNA reads as TGTGCCAGTAGTATAGGGGGCGCGGTTGGCTACACCTTC. It yields the protein CASSIGGAVGYTF.

The rearrangement joins TRBV11-1 to TRBJ2-7; 9 nucleotides align to TRBD2. The CDR3 loop spans 14 amino acids. The V gene's germline CDR1 is SGHAT and CDR2 FQDESV (reference sequence). The V segment lost 5 bases and the J segment 5 bases; nucleotides outside the gene matches: 7. The CDR3 loop reads CASSSAGGRNEQYF. The CDR3 nucleotides are TGTGCCAGCAGCAGTGCGGGAGGGCGGAACGAGCAGTACTTC.

In its sample, this clone was seen once. The rearrangement links TRBV28 to TRBJ1-1; D is unclear. CDR1 and CDR2 from the germline V gene are MDHEN and SYDVKM. This CDR3 contains 15 residues. Trimming cost V 3 bases and J 0 bases, with 11 bases left between them. CDR3 sequence (DNA): TGTGCCAGCAGTTTGGCAGGAAGGTTGAACACTGAAGCTTTCTTT. It codes for CASSLAGRLNTEAFF.

This rearrangement joins TRBV7-3 to TRBJ1-1, with 9 nucleotides matching TRBD1. The V gene end was trimmed by 5 bases and the J gene end by 6 bases; junction bases not matched to a gene: 4. The CDR3 is 13 amino acids. The germline CDR1 and CDR2 sequences are SGHTA and FQGTGA. CDR3 sequence: CASSPGTGPEAFF. CDR3 DNA: TGTGCCAGCAGCCCCGGGACAGGGCCTGAAGCTTTCTTT. The full variable domain, its missing parts supplied by reference TRBV7-3 and TRBJ1-1, is GAGVSQTPSNKVTEKGKYVELRCDPISGHTALYWYRQSLGQGPEFLIYFQGTGAADDSGLPNDRFFAVRPEGSVSTLKIQRTERGDSAVYLCASSPGTGPEAFFGQGTRLTVV.

The chain uses TRBV18 and TRBJ1-5; D might be TRBD1 (5 bases). CDR3 length: 17 amino acids. V was clipped by 2 bases and J by 0 bases, with 14 bases between them. Germline-derived CDR1 and CDR2 are KGHSH and LQKENI. The CDR3 DNA reads TGTGCCAGCTCACCAGGGACGGGGGGGTTTAGCAATCAGCCCCAGCATTTT. This encodes CASSPGTGGFSNQPQHF.

The chain employs TRBV30 and TRBJ1-2; weak D call: TRBD1 (6 bases). V was clipped by 0 bases and J by 7 bases, with 15 bases between them. CDR1 and CDR2 (germline): GTSNPN, SVGIG (reference sequence). This CDR3 spans 14 amino acids. The CDR3 reads CAWSVRAGAGGYTF. The DNA for the CDR3 is TGTGCCTGGAGTGTACGGGCGGGGGCAGGTGGCTACACCTTC.

This clone was seen a handful of times. The V and J genes are TRBV6-6 and TRBJ2-1, with TRBD2 identical over 10 bases. From germline, CDR1 is MNHNY and CDR2 SVGAGI (reference sequence). This CDR3 contains 14 residues. The V gene end was trimmed by 2 bases and the J gene end by 10 bases; junction bases not matched to a gene: 5. The CDR3 DNA is TGTGCCAGCAGTTACGGGACTAGCGCTAACGAGCAGTTCTTC. It codes for CASSYGTSANEQFF.

The genes are TRBV6-6 and TRBJ2-2; TRBD2 might be the D (6 bases). There are 16 residues in the CDR3. V was pared by 4 bases and J by 1 base, with 13 bases between. CDR1 MNHNY and CDR2 SVGAGI come from the germline V gene (reference sequence). The CDR3 DNA reads TGTGCCAGCAGTTCCCGAGCCGGGGGGAACACCGGGGAGCTGTTTTTT. This encodes CASSSRAGGNTGELFF.

The chain employs TRBV4-1 and TRBJ1-1; D unresolved. Germline V gene sequence: CDR1 MGHRA, CDR2 YSYEKL. The CDR3 covers 14 residues. V was shortened by 9 bases and J by 4 bases, with 18 bases between the two germline ends. CDR3 sequence: CASSDMGRPTEAFF. For the CDR3, the DNA is TGCGCCAGTTCTGACATGGGCCGCCCCACTGAAGCTTTCTTT.